The entry that follows covers one T cell receptor (beta chain) sequence. V lost 0 bases and J 0 bases, leaving 7 bases between the germline ends. From germline, CDR1 is SGDLS and CDR2 YYNGEE. CDR3 length: 16 residues. The data originate from a study of Tregs in tolerant kidney transplant recipients. Measured with immunoSEQ multiplex PCR; TCRdb has only the in-frame clones, and not every one. The sample yields about 240,000 clones, approximately 83% seen once. Thawed PBMCs were FACS-sorted into unstimulated CD4+CD25+CD127- regulatory T cells, CD4+CD25- non-regulatory cells, CD4 and CD8 cells. Sequencing was done on a sample of CD4+ T cells from blood. The genes are TRBV9 and TRBJ2-6; D remains unclear. The TCR sequence derives from a human donor in good health. The CDR3 nucleotides are TGTGCCAGCAGCGTAGTCCCCTACTCTGGGGCCAACGTCCTGACTTTC. Encoded protein: CASSVVPYSGANVLTF. Full variable domain (remainder filled in from reference TRBV9 and TRBJ2-6): DSGVTQTPKHLITATGQRVTLRCSPRSGDLSVYWYQQSLDQGLQFLIQYYNGEERAKGNILERFSAQQFPDLHSELNLSSLELGDSALYFCASSVVPYSGANVLTFGAGSRLTVL.